This entry lists 21 T cell receptor beta chains sequenced from one sample in a study of identical twins. TCRdb redid the calling of the 5' RACE reads with MiXCR, one entry per CDR3 protein. The profile shows 540,000 or so distinct CDR3 sequences, 20% to 25% of them singletons. A further study also used this sample, focusing on yellow fever vaccine responses in identical twins.

Specimen: CD4+ T cells sorted from blood. These receptors originate from a woman between 18 and 29 years old in good health.

The chain recombines TRBV4-2 with TRBJ2-7, with unresolved D. This CDR3 contains 15 residues. The V gene's germline CDR1 is LGHNA and CDR2 YNFKEQ. The V end was cut by 2 bases, the J end by 7 bases, with 18 bases between. This CDR3 is CASSQSYRALWEQYF. The DNA of the CDR3 is TGTGCCAGCAGCCAAAGTTACCGGGCCCTTTGGGAGCAGTACTTC.

This rearrangement joins TRBV5-1 to TRBJ2-1, with 12 bases matching TRBD2. The CDR3 contains 15 residues. Germline V gives CDR1 SGHRS, CDR2 YFSETQ. The ends lost 4 bases at V and 9 bases at J; junction bases unmatched: 8. The CDR3 DNA sequence: TGCGCCAGCAGCCCAGGACTAGCGGGGTTTGGTGAGCAGTTCTTC. This encodes CASSPGLAGFGEQFF.

This clonotype turned up a few times. The chain employs TRBV11-3 and TRBJ2-3, with 8 positions matching TRBD2. Trimming cost V 3 bases and J 3 bases; bases outside gene matches: 5. Germline V gene sequence: CDR1 SGHNT, CDR2 YENEEA. This CDR3 comprises 15 residues. The CDR3 DNA is TGTGCCAGCAGCTTCGAGATAGCGGGGACAGATACGCAGTATTTT. Amino acid sequence: CASSFEIAGTDTQYF.

The rearrangement joins TRBV27 to TRBJ2-2; tentatively, D is TRBD1 (6 bases). V was trimmed by 3 bases and J by 4 bases, leaving 15 bases between them. Germline values: CDR1 MNHEY, CDR2 SMNVEV (reference sequence). The CDR3 extends over 16 amino acids. The CDR3 sequence: CASSFLQGLFTGELFF. The CDR3 DNA sequence: TGTGCCAGCAGTTTTTTACAGGGTCTTTTCACCGGGGAGCTGTTTTTT.

The chain has TRBV12-3 or TRBV12-4 and TRBJ2-2; 7 nucleotides line up with TRBD1. The CDR3 extends over 15 amino acids. Unmatched junction bases numbered 2, after V lost 0 bases and J lost 4 bases. This CDR3 is CASSLAGQITGELFF. DNA of the CDR3: TGTGCCAGCAGTTTAGCGGGACAGATCACCGGGGAGCTGTTTTTT.

V is TRBV6-4 and J is TRBJ2-3; 8 nucleotides line up with TRBD1. This CDR3 comprises 14 residues. V was pared by 6 bases and J by 7 bases, with 9 bases of the junction left unmatched. From germline, CDR1 is MRHNA and CDR2 SNTAGT. The CDR3, as DNA: TGTGCCAGCAGCTCACAGGGGGGCGAAAATACGCAGTATTTT. This translates into CASSSQGGENTQYF.

This clonotype was detected a few times. The rearrangement links TRBV20-1 to TRBJ2-1; 9 bases map to TRBD1. There are 16 residues in the CDR3. V shed 3 bases and J 4 bases; nucleotides not matched to a gene: 10. Per germline, CDR1 DFQATT and CDR2 SNEGSKA (reference sequence). The CDR3 region has the DNA TGCAGTGCTAGGATGCCGGGGACAGGGAAGTACAATGAGCAGTTCTTC. Its translation: CSARMPGTGKYNEQFF.

This clonotype was detected many times. The genes are TRBV12-3 or TRBV12-4 and TRBJ2-1; the D call may be TRBD1 or TRBD2 (5 bases each). The CDR3 is made up of 12 amino acids. V was trimmed by 6 bases and J by 7 bases, leaving 10 bases between them. The CDR3 DNA reads TGTGCCAGCAGCTTGTGGGGGAATGAGCAGTTCTTC. Translation gives CASSLWGNEQFF.

In this sample, this clonotype turned up a few times. This sequence joins TRBV7-2 and TRBJ1-1, with 11 bases identical to TRBD1. This CDR3 is 13 amino acids long. Germline CDR1 and CDR2: SGHTA and FQGNSA. V gave up 5 bases and J gave up 8 bases; unmatched junction bases: 4. As DNA, the CDR3 is TGTGCCAGCAGCCTACGGACAGGGGGCGAAGCTTTCTTT. Amino acids: CASSLRTGGEAFF. Full variable domain (missing parts from reference TRBV7-2 and TRBJ1-1): GAGVSQSPSNKVTEKGKDVELRCDPISGHTALYWYRQSLGQGLEFLIYFQGNSAPDKSGLPSDRFSAERTGGSVSTLTIQRTQQEDSAVYLCASSLRTGGEAFFGQGTRLTVV.

This chain links TRBV7-9 with TRBJ2-1; D assignment may be TRBD1 or TRBD2 (6 bases each). From germline, CDR1 is SEHNR and CDR2 FQNEAQ (reference sequence). The V end was cut by 0 bases, the J end by 8 bases, with 17 bases between. This CDR3 comprises 16 residues. DNA of the CDR3: TGTGCCAGCAGCTTAGCGCTCTTAGCGGAGGGGGATGAGCAGTTCTTC. Protein product: CASSLALLAEGDEQFF.

The chain is built from TRBV10-3 and TRBJ2-2, with D maybe TRBD1 (7 bases). This CDR3 region has 15 residues. Trimming removed 2 bases at V and 4 bases at J, with 11 bases between. CDR1 is ENHRY and CDR2 is SYGVKD in the germline V gene. The CDR3 reads CAISERGTVTGELFF. The CDR3 bases are TGTGCCATCAGTGAGCGGGGGACAGTCACCGGGGAGCTGTTTTTT.

This clonotype was detected only a few times. The V gene is TRBV5-6, the J gene TRBJ1-6, with D uncertain. The CDR3 is made up of 14 amino acids. In germline, CDR1 is SGHDT, CDR2 YYEEEE. Trimming took off 2 bases at V and 9 bases at J, with 12 bases between the two ends. DNA of the CDR3: TGTGCCAGCAGCTTTGGGGAGCGAGGTTCACCCCTCCACTTT. It translates to CASSFGERGSPLHF.

The chain has TRBV6-1 and TRBJ2-1, with 10 positions matching TRBD2. The CDR3 runs 17 residues. After removal of 5 bases from V and 1 base from J, the junction contained 8 bases not matched to a gene. Germline CDR1 MNHNS, CDR2 SASEGT. In DNA form, the CDR3 reads TGTGCCAGCAGTCCGACTAGCGGGCTTCTGTCCTACAATGAGCAGTTCTTC. This translates into CASSPTSGLLSYNEQFF.

The chain carries TRBV12-3 or TRBV12-4 and TRBJ2-7; a weak D match, TRBD2 (5 bases). The V end lost 6 bases, the J end lost 6 bases, and 15 bases lay between the germline ends. This CDR3 has 13 amino acids. The DNA of the CDR3 is TGTGCCAGCAGACCCCGTCGGGGATCCGAGCAGTACTTC. Encoded protein: CASRPRRGSEQYF.

This rearrangement joins TRBV5-1 to TRBJ2-1, with D unclear. Looked up from germline, CDR1 is SGHRS and CDR2 is YFSETQ. The CDR3 extends over 17 amino acids. V was trimmed by 3 bases and J by 6 bases, leaving 22 bases between them. As DNA, the CDR3 is TGCGCCAGCAGCTCGCCCCGTGTAGACGGAATTGCCAATGAGCAGTTCTTC. Translating it yields CASSSPRVDGIANEQFF.

This chain links TRBV12-3 or TRBV12-4 with TRBJ2-1; 13 bases agree with TRBD2. The CDR3 extends over 16 amino acids. V lost 5 bases to trimming and J lost 2 bases; unmatched junction nucleotides: 3. For the CDR3, the DNA is TGTGCCAGCAGTGTGACTAGCGGGGGGACCTACAATGAGCAGTTCTTC. Translated, it gives CASSVTSGGTYNEQFF.

The V and J genes are TRBV6-2 or TRBV6-3 and TRBJ1-1, with TRBD1 matching 7 bases. The junction had 12 bases not matched to a gene; V was cut back by 5 bases and J by 0 bases. The CDR3 contains 17 residues. The germline V gene encodes CDR1 MNHEY and CDR2 SVGEGT. CDR3 loop: CASSRRRTGTMNTEAFF. For the CDR3, the DNA is TGTGCCAGCAGTCGGAGACGGACAGGCACCATGAACACTGAAGCTTTCTTT.

This sequence joins TRBV28 and TRBJ1-4; D is possibly TRBD1 (5 bases). The CDR3 is 13 residues long. V was clipped by 4 bases and J by 4 bases, with 7 bases between them. Germline-derived CDR1 and CDR2 are MDHEN and SYDVKM. The CDR3 nucleotides are TGTGCCAGCAGTTCCAGGGTTAATGAAAAACTGTTTTTT. Translation: CASSSRVNEKLFF.

This sequence joins TRBV6-1 and TRBJ2-3, with 8 bases identical to TRBD2. Germline loops: CDR1 MNHNS, CDR2 SASEGT. The junction had 13 bases not matched to a gene; V was cut back by 11 bases and J by 3 bases. The CDR3 extends over 15 amino acids. This CDR3 reads CAETFQAGDTDTQYF. The CDR3 bases are TGTGCCGAGACCTTCCAAGCGGGAGATACAGATACGCAGTATTTT.

There are a few counts of this clonotype. J is TRBJ1-6 and V is TRBV7-9; D not resolved. The V end lost 6 bases, the J end lost 5 bases, and 11 bases lay between the germline ends. The CDR3 is 14 amino acids. CDR1 and CDR2 (germline): SEHNR, FQNEAQ (reference sequence). CDR3 sequence: CASSLLADNSPLHF. CDR3 in DNA: TGTGCCAGCAGTTTATTGGCTGATAATTCACCCCTCCACTTT.

This clonotype has a handful of counts. The genes are TRBV10-3 and TRBJ2-1; no definite D call. Between the trimmed V and J ends, which lost 10 bases and 0 bases, there was a span of 13 bases. The CDR3 totals 14 residues. Looked up from germline, CDR1 is ENHRY and CDR2 is SYGVKD. CDR3 sequence reads: CATSSGSSYNEQFF. CDR3 bases: TGTGCCACAAGCTCGGGTAGCTCCTACAATGAGCAGTTCTTC.